This passage covers 5 T cell receptor beta chains from one sample sequenced in a study of blood T cell repertoires in COVID-19. Sequencing used immunoSEQ multiplex PCR; TCRdb keeps in-frame clones, though not all of them. This table holds around 200,000 clones, around 86% found once. The source material was peripheral blood. The origin of the receptors is a man in his forties with acute or convalescent COVID-19.

This chain links TRBV28 with TRBJ2-5, with 10 bases aligning to TRBD2. Unmatched junction bases numbered 5, after V lost 3 bases and J lost 1 base. The CDR3 contains 16 residues. Germline CDR1 MDHEN, CDR2 SYDVKM. The CDR3 DNA sequence: TGTGCCAGCAGTTTGTACAGACTAGCGGGCCAAGAGACCCAGTACTTC. As protein: CASSLYRLAGQETQYF.

The chain joins TRBV10-2 to TRBJ2-1; 9 nucleotides align to TRBD2. Germline V CDR1 and CDR2: WSHSY, SAAADI. The CDR3 has 16 residues. The ends lost 0 bases at V and 4 bases at J; junction bases unmatched: 4. The CDR3 DNA follows: TGCGCCAGCAGTGAGTCCCAGCGGGGGGCTTACAATGAGCAGTTCTTC. It specifies CASSESQRGAYNEQFF.

The chain employs TRBV4-3 and TRBJ2-5; D is possibly TRBD1 (6 bases). Trimming removed 3 bases at V and 4 bases at J, with 15 bases between. The CDR3 has 15 amino acids. The germline V gene encodes CDR1 LGHNA and CDR2 YSLEER. In nucleotides, the CDR3 is TGCGCCAGCAGCCACTCGGACAGTCAAGGAGAGACCCAGTACTTC. It is translated as CASSHSDSQGETQYF.

In its sample, this clone was seen once. The J gene is TRBJ2-5, the V gene TRBV15, with a possible D match to TRBD2 (5 bases). Deletions cut 9 bases from V and 2 bases from J, with 13 bases between. This CDR3 has 13 amino acids. Germline CDR1 reads LNHNV; CDR2 reads YYDKDF (reference sequence). CDR3 bases: TGTGCCACTACGAGGGCCTTACAAGAGACCCAGTACTTC. It translates to CATTRALQETQYF.

The CDR3 loop is CASSETGAVPEAFF. DNA for the CDR3: TGCGCCAGCAGTGAGACAGGGGCCGTGCCTGAAGCTTTCTTT. This chain uses TRBV10-2 with TRBJ1-1; 7 bases map to TRBD1. V was pared by 2 bases and J by 6 bases, with 6 bases of the junction left unmatched. The germline V gene has CDR1 WSHSY and CDR2 SAAADI. This CDR3 is built from 14 residues.